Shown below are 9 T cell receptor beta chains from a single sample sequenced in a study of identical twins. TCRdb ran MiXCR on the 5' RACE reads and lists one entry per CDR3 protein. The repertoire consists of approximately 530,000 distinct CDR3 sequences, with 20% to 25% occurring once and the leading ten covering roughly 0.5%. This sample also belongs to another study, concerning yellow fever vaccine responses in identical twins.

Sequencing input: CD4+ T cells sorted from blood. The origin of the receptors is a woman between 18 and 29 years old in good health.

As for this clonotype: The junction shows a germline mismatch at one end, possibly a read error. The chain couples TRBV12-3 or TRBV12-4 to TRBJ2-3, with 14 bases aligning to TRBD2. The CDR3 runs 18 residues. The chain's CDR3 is CACSITRTSGGPTDTQYF. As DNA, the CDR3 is TGTGCCTGCAGCATTACCCGGACTAGCGGGGGGCCGACAGATACGCAGTATTTT.

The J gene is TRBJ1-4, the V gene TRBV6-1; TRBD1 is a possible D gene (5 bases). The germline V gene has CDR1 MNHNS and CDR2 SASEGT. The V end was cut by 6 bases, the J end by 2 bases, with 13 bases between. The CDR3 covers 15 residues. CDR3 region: CASRPGGGTNEKLFF. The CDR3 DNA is TGTGCCAGCAGACCCGGGGGAGGGACTAATGAAAAACTGTTTTTT.

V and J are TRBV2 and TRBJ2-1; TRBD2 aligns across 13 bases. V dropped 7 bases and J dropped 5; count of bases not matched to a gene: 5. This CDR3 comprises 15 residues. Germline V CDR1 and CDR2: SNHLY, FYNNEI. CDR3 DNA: TGTGCCAGCACCCCGGGACTAGCGGGGAACAATGAGCAGTTCTTC. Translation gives CASTPGLAGNNEQFF.

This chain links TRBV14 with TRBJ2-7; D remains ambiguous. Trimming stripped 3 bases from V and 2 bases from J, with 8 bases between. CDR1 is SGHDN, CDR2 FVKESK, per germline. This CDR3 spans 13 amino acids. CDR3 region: CASSQVTPYEQYF. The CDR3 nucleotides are TGTGCCAGCAGCCAGGTGACACCCTACGAGCAGTACTTC.

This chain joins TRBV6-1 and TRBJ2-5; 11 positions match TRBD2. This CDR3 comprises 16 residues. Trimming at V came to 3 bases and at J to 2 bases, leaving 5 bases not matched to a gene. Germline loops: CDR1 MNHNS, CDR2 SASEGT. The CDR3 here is CASSEWVAGGQETQYF. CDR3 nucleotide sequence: TGTGCCAGCAGTGAGTGGGTAGCGGGGGGGCAAGAGACCCAGTACTTC.

The CDR3 region has the DNA TGTGCCAGCAGTGAACTAGTCAACTCCTACGAGCAGTACTTC. Translating it yields CASSELVNSYEQYF. The chain employs TRBV2 and TRBJ2-7, with D hard to call. The V end was cut by 2 bases, the J end by 0 bases, with 8 bases between. CDR1 is SNHLY, CDR2 FYNNEI, per germline. This CDR3 has 14 amino acids.

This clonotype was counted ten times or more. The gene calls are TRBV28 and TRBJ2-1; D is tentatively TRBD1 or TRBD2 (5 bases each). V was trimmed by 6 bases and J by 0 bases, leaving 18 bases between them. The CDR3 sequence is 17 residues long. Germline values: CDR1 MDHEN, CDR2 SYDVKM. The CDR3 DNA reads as TGTGCCAGCAGAACCCCGGGGACCCCCAGCTCCTACAATGAGCAGTTCTTC. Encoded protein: CASRTPGTPSSYNEQFF.

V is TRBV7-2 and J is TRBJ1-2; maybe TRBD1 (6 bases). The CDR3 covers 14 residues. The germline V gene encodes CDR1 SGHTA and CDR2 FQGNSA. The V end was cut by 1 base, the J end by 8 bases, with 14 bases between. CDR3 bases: TGTGCCAGCAGCTTAGGTGGGGGCGCGAAGGGCTACACCTTC. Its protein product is CASSLGGGAKGYTF.

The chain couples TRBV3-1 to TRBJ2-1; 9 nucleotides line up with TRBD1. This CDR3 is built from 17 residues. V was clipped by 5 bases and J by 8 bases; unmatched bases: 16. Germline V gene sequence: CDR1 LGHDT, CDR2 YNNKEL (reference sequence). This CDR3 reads CASSSGGRDRAVYEQFF. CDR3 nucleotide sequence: TGTGCCAGCAGCTCGGGTGGCCGGGACAGGGCCGTTTATGAGCAGTTCTTC.